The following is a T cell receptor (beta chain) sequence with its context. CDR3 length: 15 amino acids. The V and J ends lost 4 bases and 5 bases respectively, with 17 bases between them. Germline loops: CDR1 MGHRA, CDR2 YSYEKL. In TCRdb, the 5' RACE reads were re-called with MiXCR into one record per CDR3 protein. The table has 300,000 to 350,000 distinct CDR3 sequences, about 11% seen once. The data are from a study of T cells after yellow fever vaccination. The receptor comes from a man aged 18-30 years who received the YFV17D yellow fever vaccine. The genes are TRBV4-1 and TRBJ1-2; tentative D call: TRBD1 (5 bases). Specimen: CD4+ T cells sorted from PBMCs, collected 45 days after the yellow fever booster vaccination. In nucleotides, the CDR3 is TGCGCCAGCAGCCCTACGGGCCGGGGGTTTTATGGCTACACCTTC. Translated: CASSPTGRGFYGYTF.